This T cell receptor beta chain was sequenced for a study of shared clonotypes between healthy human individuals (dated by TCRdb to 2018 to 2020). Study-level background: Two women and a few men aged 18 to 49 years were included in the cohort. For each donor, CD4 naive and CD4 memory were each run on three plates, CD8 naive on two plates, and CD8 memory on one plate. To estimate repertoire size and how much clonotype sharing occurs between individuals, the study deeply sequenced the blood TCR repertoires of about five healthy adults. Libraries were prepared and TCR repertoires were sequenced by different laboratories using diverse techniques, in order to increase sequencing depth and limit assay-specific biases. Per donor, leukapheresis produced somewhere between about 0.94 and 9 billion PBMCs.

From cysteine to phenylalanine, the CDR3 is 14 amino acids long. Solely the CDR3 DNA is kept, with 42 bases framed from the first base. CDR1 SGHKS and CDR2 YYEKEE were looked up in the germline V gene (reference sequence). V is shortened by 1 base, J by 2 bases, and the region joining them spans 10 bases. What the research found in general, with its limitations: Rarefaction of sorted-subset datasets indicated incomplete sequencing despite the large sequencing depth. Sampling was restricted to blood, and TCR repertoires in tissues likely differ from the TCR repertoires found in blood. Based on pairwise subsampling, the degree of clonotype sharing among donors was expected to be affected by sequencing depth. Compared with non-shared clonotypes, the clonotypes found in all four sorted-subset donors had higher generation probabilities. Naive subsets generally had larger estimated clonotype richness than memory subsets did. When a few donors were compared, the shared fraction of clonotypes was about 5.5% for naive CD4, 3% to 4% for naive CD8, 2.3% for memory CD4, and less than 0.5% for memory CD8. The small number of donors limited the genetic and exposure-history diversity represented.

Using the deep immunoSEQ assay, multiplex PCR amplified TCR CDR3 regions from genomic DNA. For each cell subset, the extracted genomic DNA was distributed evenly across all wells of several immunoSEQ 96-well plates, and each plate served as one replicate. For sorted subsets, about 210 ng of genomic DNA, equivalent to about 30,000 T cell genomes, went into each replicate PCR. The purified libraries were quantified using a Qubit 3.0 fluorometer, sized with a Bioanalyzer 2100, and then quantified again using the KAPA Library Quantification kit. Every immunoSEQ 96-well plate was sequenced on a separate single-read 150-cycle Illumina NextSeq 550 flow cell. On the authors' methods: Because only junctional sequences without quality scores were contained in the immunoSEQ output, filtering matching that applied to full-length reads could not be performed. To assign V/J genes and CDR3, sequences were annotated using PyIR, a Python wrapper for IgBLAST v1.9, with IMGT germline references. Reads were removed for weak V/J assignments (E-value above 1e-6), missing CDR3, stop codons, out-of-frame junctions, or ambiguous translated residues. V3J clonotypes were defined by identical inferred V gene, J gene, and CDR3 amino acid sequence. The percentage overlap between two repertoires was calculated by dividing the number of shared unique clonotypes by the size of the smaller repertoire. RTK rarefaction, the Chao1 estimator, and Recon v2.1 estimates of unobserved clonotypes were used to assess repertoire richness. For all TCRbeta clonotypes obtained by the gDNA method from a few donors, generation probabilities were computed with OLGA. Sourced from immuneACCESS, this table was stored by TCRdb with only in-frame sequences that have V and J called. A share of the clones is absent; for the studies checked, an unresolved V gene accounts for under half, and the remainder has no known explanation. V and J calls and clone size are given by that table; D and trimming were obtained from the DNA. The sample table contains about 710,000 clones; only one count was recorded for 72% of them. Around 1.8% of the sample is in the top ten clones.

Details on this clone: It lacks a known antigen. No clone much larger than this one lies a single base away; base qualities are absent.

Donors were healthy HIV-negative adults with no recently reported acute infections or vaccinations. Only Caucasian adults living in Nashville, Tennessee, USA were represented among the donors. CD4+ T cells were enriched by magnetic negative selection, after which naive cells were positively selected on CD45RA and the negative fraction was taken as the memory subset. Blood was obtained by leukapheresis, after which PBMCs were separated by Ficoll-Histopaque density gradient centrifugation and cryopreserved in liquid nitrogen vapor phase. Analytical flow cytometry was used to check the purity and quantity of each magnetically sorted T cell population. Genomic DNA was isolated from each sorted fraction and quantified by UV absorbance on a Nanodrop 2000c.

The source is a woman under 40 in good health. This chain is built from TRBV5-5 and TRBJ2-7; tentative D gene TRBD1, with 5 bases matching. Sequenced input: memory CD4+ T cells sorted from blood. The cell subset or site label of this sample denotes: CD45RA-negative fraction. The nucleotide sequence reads TGTGCCAGCAGCTTGTTTCAGGGAACCTACGAGCAGTACTTC. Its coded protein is CASSLFQGTYEQYF.